The 24 T cell receptor beta chains given below trace back to one sample, sequenced in a study of beta chain features in type 1 diabetes. Whole-study findings and limits: Type 1 diabetes patients had moderately but significantly shorter TCRB CDR3s in all four CD4+ subsets.

The entirety of the isolated RNA underwent reverse transcription, so expressed TCRB transcripts were sequenced. Sequenced by immunoSEQ multiplex PCR; TCRdb stores in-frame clones only, minus some. The repertoire includes under 350,000 clones, roughly 13% of them detected once, and more than 0.015% sits in the top ten. For these receptors, no antigen is known. Sequences were obtained from naive CD4+ T cells from blood. The receptors stem from a man younger than 40 with type 1 diabetes.

This clone has more than one count but fewer than ten. The chain joins TRBV19 to TRBJ2-7, with TRBD2 as a possible D gene (5 bases). There are 14 residues in the CDR3. Germline CDR1 is LNHDA and CDR2 is SQIVND (reference sequence). V lost 10 bases to trimming and J lost 3 bases, with 19 bases between them. CDR3 region: CATRDVRRGYEQYF. In DNA form, the CDR3 reads TGTGCCACCAGAGATGTCCGCCGGGGCTACGAGCAGTACTTC. Variable domain in full (rest from reference TRBV19 and TRBJ2-7): DGGITQSPKYLFRKEGQNVTLSCEQNLNHDAMYWYRQDPGQGLRLIYYSQIVNDFQKGDIAEGYSVSREKKESFPLTVTSAQKNPTAFYLCATRDVRRGYEQYFGPGTRLTVT.

This clone was seen a few times. V and J are TRBV7-2 and TRBJ1-1; D may be TRBD1 (6 bases). The ends were cut back, 4 bases at V and 5 bases at J, with 8 bases in the middle. CDR3 length equals 12 residues. From germline, CDR1 is SGHTA and CDR2 FQGNSA. The CDR3 loop is CASSSRGTEAFF. CDR3 in DNA: TGTGCCAGCAGCTCGAGGGGGACTGAAGCTTTCTTT.

J is TRBJ1-1 and V is TRBV7-2; unclear D gene. The V and J ends lost 5 bases and 2 bases respectively, with 6 bases between them. In germline, CDR1 is SGHTA, CDR2 FQGNSA. There are 12 residues in the CDR3. The CDR3: CASSQINTEAFF. For the CDR3, the DNA is TGTGCCAGCAGCCAAATTAACACTGAAGCTTTCTTT. The full variable domain, with the rest looked up from reference TRBV7-2 and TRBJ1-1, is GAGVSQSPSNKVTEKGKDVELRCDPISGHTALYWYRQSLGQGLEFLIYFQGNSAPDKSGLPSDRFSAERTGGSVSTLTIQRTQQEDSAVYLCASSQINTEAFFGQGTRLTVV.

The chain uses TRBV5-6 and TRBJ1-2, with D perhaps matching TRBD1 (6 bases). Germline V gives CDR1 SGHDT, CDR2 YYEEEE. V shed 2 bases and J shed 7 bases, with 15 bases lying between them. This CDR3 has 14 residues. This CDR3 reads CASSLTQGRFGYTF. CDR3 bases: TGTGCCAGCAGCTTAACACAGGGAAGGTTTGGCTACACCTTC. Supplemented by reference TRBV5-6 and TRBJ1-2, the full variable domain reads DAGVTQSPTHLIKTRGQQVTLRCSPKSGHDTVSWYQQALGQGPQFIFQYYEEEERQRGNFPDRFSGHQFPNYSSELNVNALLLGDSALYLCASSLTQGRFGYTFGSGTRLTVV.

A note on this clone: A read error may produce the germline difference seen at one junction end. CDR3 in DNA: TGTGCCAGCTCACCGAGGGAGCAAGTTCCCCTCTTC. It yields the protein CASSPREQVPLF. The V call is TRBV18, the J call TRBJ2-1; D perhaps matches TRBD2 (5 bases). The CDR3 consists of 12 residues. The V gene's germline CDR1 is KGHSH and CDR2 LQKENI.

A few counts support this clone. The J gene is TRBJ2-7, the V gene TRBV15; 7 bases align to TRBD1. The V and J ends lost 4 bases and 1 base, in that order; junction bases with no gene match: 7. CDR1 and CDR2 (germline): LNHNV, YYDKDF (reference sequence). The CDR3 runs to 15 residues. The CDR3 nucleotides are TGTGCCACCAGCACCACAGGGGTGCGGTCCTACGAGCAGTACTTC. It is translated as CATSTTGVRSYEQYF.

This clone has just a few counts. The V gene is TRBV29-1, the J gene TRBJ2-7; no definite D call. From germline, CDR1 is SQVTM and CDR2 ANQGSEA. This CDR3 is built from 11 residues. The V end lost 7 bases, the J end lost 6 bases, and 13 bases lay between the germline ends. The CDR3 DNA sequence: TGCAGCGCGCGCAAAATGTCCGAGCAGTACTTC. It specifies CSARKMSEQYF.

V usage is TRBV7-9 and J usage is TRBJ1-1; D uncertain. Trimming shortened V by 5 bases and J by 4 bases, and 17 bases separated the two germline ends. Germline CDR1 SEHNR, CDR2 FQNEAQ (reference sequence). The CDR3 spans 15 residues. CDR3 loop: CASSLKGVGGTEAFF. The CDR3 DNA reads as TGTGCCAGCAGCCTAAAAGGAGTGGGAGGCACTGAAGCTTTCTTT.

This clone was picked up a small number of times. This sequence joins TRBV7-7 and TRBJ2-7; 9 positions agree with TRBD1. Germline V gene data show CDR1 as SSHAT and CDR2 as FNYEAQ (reference sequence). After removal of 2 bases from V and 7 bases from J, the junction contained 6 bases not matched to a gene. The CDR3 sequence is 14 residues long. The CDR3 DNA follows: TGTGCCAGCAGCTTAAGCGGGACAGGGTCGGAGCAGTACTTC. This gives the protein CASSLSGTGSEQYF.

This clone was seen a handful of times. V and J are TRBV10-3 and TRBJ2-7; 9 bases are shared with TRBD1. This CDR3 spans 15 amino acids. V shed 3 bases and J 6 bases; nucleotides not matched to a gene: 9. The germline CDR1 and CDR2 sequences are ENHRY and SYGVKD. CDR3 amino acids: CAISERGTGMAEQYF. The CDR3, as DNA: TGTGCCATCAGTGAACGGGGGACAGGGATGGCCGAGCAGTACTTC.

The count of this clone is one. CDR3 bases: TGTGCCAGCGGGCGGGGGGCAGGGGAGACCCAGTACTTC. Translation: CASGRGAGETQYF. The V call is TRBV7-3, the J call TRBJ2-5; 8 nucleotides align to TRBD2. The V gene end was trimmed by 8 bases and the J gene end by 5 bases; junction bases not matched to a gene: 7. CDR3 length: 13 amino acids. The germline gives CDR1 SGHTA, CDR2 FQGTGA.

The CDR3 region is CASSPHVAGPYNEQFF. The CDR3 DNA reads as TGCGCCAGCAGCCCCCATGTAGCGGGACCCTACAATGAGCAGTTCTTC. The chain links TRBV5-1 to TRBJ2-1; 8 bases fit TRBD2. Germline V gives CDR1 SGHRS, CDR2 YFSETQ. Unmatched junction bases numbered 8, after V lost 4 bases and J lost 2 bases. The CDR3 extends over 16 amino acids.

The V call is TRBV4-3, the J call TRBJ2-1; TRBD1 matches 10 bases. The CDR3 runs 16 residues. CDR1 LGHNA and CDR2 YSLEER come from the germline V gene. V was pared by 0 bases and J by 12 bases, with 11 bases of the junction left unmatched. CDR3 sequence (DNA): TGCGCCAGCAGCCAAGATGGGACAGGGGCTTCCCCCGGGCAGTTCTTC. Translating gives CASSQDGTGASPGQFF.

The chain joins TRBV5-1 to TRBJ2-1, with TRBD1 identical over 7 bases. Germline V gene sequence: CDR1 SGHRS, CDR2 YFSETQ. The CDR3 spans 15 residues. Trimming took 0 bases from V and 5 from J; bases not matched to a gene: 5. This CDR3 reads CASSLAGQNNNEQFF. In nucleotides, the CDR3 is TGCGCCAGCAGCTTGGCGGGACAGAATAACAATGAGCAGTTCTTC.

This clone was seen a few times. This chain uses TRBV30 with TRBJ1-3, with D unclear. CDR1 is GTSNPN, CDR2 SVGIG, per germline (reference sequence). The germline V and J ends were trimmed by 1 base and 7 bases, with 8 bases remaining between them. The CDR3 extends over 12 amino acids. CDR3 sequence reads: CAWSGTGNTIYF. CDR3 nucleotides: TGTGCCTGGAGTGGTACCGGGAACACCATATATTTT.

The chain recombines TRBV18 with TRBJ2-3; the D is unclear. CDR3 size: 14 residues. Germline V CDR1 and CDR2: KGHSH, LQKENI. With 4 bases removed from V and 2 bases from J, the gap between germline ends came to 10 bases. The CDR3 region has the DNA TGTGCCAGCTCACGCCAACCTAACACAGATACGCAGTATTTT. This sequence encodes CASSRQPNTDTQYF.

This clone came up a few times. The chain is built from TRBV10-3 and TRBJ2-1; 8 bases line up with TRBD1. Germline-derived CDR1 and CDR2 are ENHRY and SYGVKD. This CDR3 has 15 amino acids. V was pared by 2 bases and J by 7 bases, with 7 bases of the junction left unmatched. The CDR3 sequence: CAISEARQGSNEQFF. The CDR3 DNA reads TGTGCCATCAGTGAGGCCCGACAGGGGAGTAATGAGCAGTTCTTC.

This chain connects TRBV2 to TRBJ1-5, with D perhaps TRBD1 (5 bases). Germline values: CDR1 SNHLY, CDR2 FYNNEI. V shed 3 bases and J shed 9 bases, with 12 bases lying between them. This CDR3 has 13 amino acids. The DNA for the CDR3 is TGTGCCAGCAGTGAGGGGGGTGCCGGGCCCCAGCATTTT. Protein sequence: CASSEGGAGPQHF.

The chain couples TRBV10-3 to TRBJ2-5; possibly TRBD1 for D (5 bases). From germline, CDR1 is ENHRY and CDR2 SYGVKD. V shed 3 bases and J shed 1 base, with 6 bases lying between them. The CDR3 is made up of 13 amino acids. The CDR3 is CAISEGAQETQYF. The CDR3 DNA reads TGTGCCATCAGTGAAGGGGCCCAAGAGACCCAGTACTTC.

The chain recombines TRBV7-9 with TRBJ2-7; 9 bases agree with TRBD2. The germline V gene has CDR1 SEHNR and CDR2 FQNEAQ (reference sequence). V gave up 3 bases and J gave up 4 bases; unmatched junction bases: 4. The CDR3 consists of 14 residues. The CDR3 DNA sequence: TGTGCCAGCAGCTTGTTGGCGGGAGGGTACGAGCAGTACTTC. Protein: CASSLLAGGYEQYF.

This clone was recorded a few times. The chain combines TRBV28 with TRBJ1-1, with a weak D call TRBD1 (5 bases). Germline values: CDR1 MDHEN, CDR2 SYDVKM. Trimming removed 7 bases from V and 6 bases from J, with 15 bases in between. The CDR3 spans 13 residues. CDR3 nucleotides: TGTGCCAGCACCTTATCCTGGGGGGCTGAAGCTTTCTTT. Protein product: CASTLSWGAEAFF. The full variable domain, its missing parts supplied by reference TRBV28 and TRBJ1-1, is DVKVTQSSRYLVKRTGEKVFLECVQDMDHENMFWYRQDPGLGLRLIYFSYDVKMKEKGDIPEGYSVSREKKERFSLILESASTNQTSMYLCASTLSWGAEAFFGQGTRLTVV.

The chain joins TRBV5-1 to TRBJ1-2; 7 bases are a match to TRBD1. Germline CDR1 SGHRS, CDR2 YFSETQ. This CDR3 is 15 amino acids long. J was trimmed by 4 bases and V by 2 bases; bases with no gene match: 8. For the CDR3, the DNA is TGCGCCAGCAGCTTAGACAGGGAGGACGTCTATGGCTACACCTTC. It is translated as CASSLDREDVYGYTF.

The J gene is TRBJ1-4, the V gene TRBV5-1; 8 positions match TRBD1. The V gene end was trimmed by 4 bases and the J gene end by 8 bases; junction bases not matched to a gene: 7. This CDR3 has 14 amino acids. The germline V gene has CDR1 SGHRS and CDR2 YFSETQ. The CDR3 here is CASSIGTGDEKLFF. CDR3 in DNA: TGCGCCAGCAGCATCGGGACAGGCGACGAAAAACTGTTTTTT.

This clone has only a few counts. The rearrangement uses TRBV7-9 and TRBJ2-2, with a weak D call TRBD2 (6 bases). The CDR3 extends over 15 amino acids. Germline V gene data show CDR1 as SEHNR and CDR2 as FQNEAQ (reference sequence). Trimming took off 6 bases at V and 3 bases at J, with 14 bases between the two ends. CDR3 nucleotides: TGTGCCAGCAGATCGACCGGGACTTACACCGGGGAGCTGTTTTTT. Its translation: CASRSTGTYTGELFF.